This TCR beta chain appears in the sequencing data of a study of T-cell reconstitution after alpha-beta-depleted transplantation in children. The CDR3 consists of 16 residues. Unmatched junction bases numbered 7, after V lost 0 bases and J lost 5 bases. Germline V gene data show CDR1 as SGHRS and CDR2 as YFSETQ. This clonotype was recorded many times. The library targeted TCRbeta and was prepared with unique molecular identifiers. Each CDR3 protein gets one entry after TCRdb re-called the PCR reads with MiXCR. This sample has roughly 200,000 distinct CDR3 sequences, with roughly 15% found just once. The TCR originated in a human donor who donated a stem cell graft to a child with acute lymphoblastic leukemia. This chain uses TRBV5-1 with TRBJ2-3, with 9 bases lining up with TRBD2. The starting material was PBMCs from the stem cell graft donor, obtained from the stem cell graft. CDR3 in amino acids: CASSLAPAGGGDTQYF. The CDR3 region has the DNA TGCGCCAGCAGCTTGGCCCCAGCGGGAGGCGGAGATACGCAGTATTTT.